This section outlines one T cell receptor beta chain sequence together with its context. This entry is derived from a study of blood T cell repertoires in COVID-19. Clones were read by immunoSEQ multiplex PCR, and TCRdb kept only the in-frame ones, dropping some. The sample contains roughly 400,000 clones, 87% of which appear only once. CDR1 is MDHEN, CDR2 SYDVKM, per germline. CDR3 size: 16 residues. After removal of 7 bases from V and 2 bases from J, the junction contained 13 bases not matched to a gene. The J gene is TRBJ1-1, the V gene TRBV28; 7 nucleotides align to TRBD1. This clonotype was obtained from a woman aged 55-75 years with COVID-19, enrolled during active disease. The specimen was peripheral blood. The CDR3 nucleotides read TGTGCCAGCAAGTCCAGGACAGGTGTACGAAACACTGAAGCTTTCTTT. Protein product: CASKSRTGVRNTEAFF.